The clone carrying this TCR beta chain was observed a few times. This CDR3 comprises 15 residues. Germline CDR1 reads SEHNR; CDR2 reads FQNEAQ (reference sequence). The J segment lost 7 bases and the V segment lost 2 bases, leaving 5 bases of the junction unmatched. This specimen belongs to a study of blood T cell repertoires in COVID-19. Study at large: PBMCs, B-cell-depleted T cells, or T cells were the source of the cDNA or gDNA that made up the material.

The assay was immunoSEQ multiplex PCR, and TCRdb's table has in-frame clones only and misses some. The sample has hundreds of thousands of clones, around 87% seen once. The chain has TRBV7-9 and TRBJ2-1; 10 positions match TRBD2. Source material: PBMCs or T cells enriched from blood (not recorded which). The origin of this receptor is a man aged 18 to 29 who had recovered from COVID-19. The CDR3 nucleotides read TGTGCCAGCAGCTTACAAGCGGGAGGGCGGAATGAGCAGTTCTTC. The encoded protein is CASSLQAGGRNEQFF.